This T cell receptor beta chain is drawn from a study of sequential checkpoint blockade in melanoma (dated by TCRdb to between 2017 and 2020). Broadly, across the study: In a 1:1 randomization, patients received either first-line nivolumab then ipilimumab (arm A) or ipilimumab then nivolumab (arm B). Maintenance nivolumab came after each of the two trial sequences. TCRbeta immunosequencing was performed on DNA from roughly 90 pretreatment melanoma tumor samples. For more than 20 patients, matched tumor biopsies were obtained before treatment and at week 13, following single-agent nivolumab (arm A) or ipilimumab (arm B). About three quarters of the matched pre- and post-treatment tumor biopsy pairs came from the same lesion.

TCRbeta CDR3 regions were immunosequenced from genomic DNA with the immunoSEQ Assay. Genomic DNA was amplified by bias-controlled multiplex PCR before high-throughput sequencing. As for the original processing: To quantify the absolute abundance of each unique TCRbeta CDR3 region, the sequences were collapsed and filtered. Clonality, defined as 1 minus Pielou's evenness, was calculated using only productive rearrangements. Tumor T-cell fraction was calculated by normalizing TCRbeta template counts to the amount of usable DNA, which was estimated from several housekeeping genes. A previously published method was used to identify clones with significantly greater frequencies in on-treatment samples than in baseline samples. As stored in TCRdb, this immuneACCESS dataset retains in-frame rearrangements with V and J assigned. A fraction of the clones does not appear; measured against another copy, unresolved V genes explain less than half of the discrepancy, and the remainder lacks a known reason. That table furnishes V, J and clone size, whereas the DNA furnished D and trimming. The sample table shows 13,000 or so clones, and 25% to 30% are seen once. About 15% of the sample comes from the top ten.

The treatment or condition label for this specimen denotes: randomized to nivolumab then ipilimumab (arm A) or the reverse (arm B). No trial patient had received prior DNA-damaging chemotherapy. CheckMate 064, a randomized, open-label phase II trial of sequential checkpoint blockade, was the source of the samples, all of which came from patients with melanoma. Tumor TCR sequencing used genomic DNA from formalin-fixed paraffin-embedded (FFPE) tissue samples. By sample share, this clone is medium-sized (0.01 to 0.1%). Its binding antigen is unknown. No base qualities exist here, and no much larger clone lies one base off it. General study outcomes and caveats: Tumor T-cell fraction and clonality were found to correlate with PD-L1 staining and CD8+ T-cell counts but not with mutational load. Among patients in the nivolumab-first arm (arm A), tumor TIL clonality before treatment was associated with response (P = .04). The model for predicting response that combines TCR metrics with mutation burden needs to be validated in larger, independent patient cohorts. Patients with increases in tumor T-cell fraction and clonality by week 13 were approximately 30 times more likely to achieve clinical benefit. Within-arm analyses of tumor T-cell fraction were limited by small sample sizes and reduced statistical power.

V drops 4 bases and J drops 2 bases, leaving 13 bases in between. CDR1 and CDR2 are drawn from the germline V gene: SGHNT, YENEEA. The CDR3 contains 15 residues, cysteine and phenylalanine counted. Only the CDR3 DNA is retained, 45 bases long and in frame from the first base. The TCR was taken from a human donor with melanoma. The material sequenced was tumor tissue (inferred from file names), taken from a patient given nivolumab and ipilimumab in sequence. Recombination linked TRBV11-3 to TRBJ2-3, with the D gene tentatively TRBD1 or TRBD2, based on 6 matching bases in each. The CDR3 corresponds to CASSSMRGDTDTQYF. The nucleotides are TGTGCCAGCAGCTCTATGAGGGGGGACACAGATACGCAGTATTTT.